The entry that follows covers one T cell receptor beta chain sequence. Antigen specificity is unknown. Per germline, CDR1 SGHVS and CDR2 FQNEAQ. V lost 1 base and J lost 0, with 7 bases in between. The CDR3 has 15 amino acids. In each case, RNA was isolated and then reverse transcribed into cDNA as the sequencing template. The assay was immunoSEQ multiplex PCR, and TCRdb's table has in-frame clones only and misses some. Counted here are around 190,000 clones, around three fifths occurring once; the ten biggest clones make up approximately 1%. The source of the sample is a study of CD8+ T cells in alopecia areata. Study observations and caveats: Scalp clonality dropped significantly under tofacitinib, as did expanded CD8+ top-100 clones.

Indicated treatment: oral pan-JAK inhibitor, 5-10 mg twice daily. Alopecia areata patients gave lesional scalp punch biopsies and peripheral blood samples. The material sequenced was CD4+ T cells sorted from blood, taken at week 24, from a patient treated with tofacitinib. This chain links TRBV7-8 with TRBJ2-1; unclear D gene. This clonotype was sampled from a human donor with alopecia areata. The CDR3 here is CASSLVVDSYNEQFF. The CDR3 DNA reads as TGTGCCAGCAGCTTAGTGGTCGACTCCTACAATGAGCAGTTCTTC.